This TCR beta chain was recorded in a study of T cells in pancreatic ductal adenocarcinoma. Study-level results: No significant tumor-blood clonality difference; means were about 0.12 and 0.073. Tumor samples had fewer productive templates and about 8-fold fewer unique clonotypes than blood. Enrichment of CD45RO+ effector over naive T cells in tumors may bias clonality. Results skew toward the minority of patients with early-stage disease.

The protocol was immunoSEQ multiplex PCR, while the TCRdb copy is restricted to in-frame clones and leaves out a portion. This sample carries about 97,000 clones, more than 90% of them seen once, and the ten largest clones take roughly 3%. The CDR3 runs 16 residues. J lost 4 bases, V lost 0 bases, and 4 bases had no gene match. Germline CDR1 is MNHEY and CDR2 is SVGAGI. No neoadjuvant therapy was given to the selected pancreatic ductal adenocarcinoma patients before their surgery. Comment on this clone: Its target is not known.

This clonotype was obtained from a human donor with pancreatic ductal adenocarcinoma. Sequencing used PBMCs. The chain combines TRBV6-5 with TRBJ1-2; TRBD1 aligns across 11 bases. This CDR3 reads CASSYSRTGGGYGYTF. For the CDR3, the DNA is TGTGCCAGCAGTTACTCGAGGACAGGGGGCGGCTATGGCTACACCTTC.